Listed below are T cell receptor beta chains from one sample, sequenced in a study of T cell responses to AZD1222 COVID-19 vaccine. Assay: immunoSEQ multiplex PCR; the TCRdb copy retains only in-frame clones and omits some. The table lists approximately 120,000 clones, about 89% of them singletons. Sequencing was performed on peripheral blood, taken on day 0 of AZD1222 vaccination. The receptors shown here come from an adult in good health. Both conserved end residues are part of each CDR3. D genes are given only for firm matches. Expanded clones get a size class; other rows say once, few or many, or leave the size out.

abundance,d_gene,v_gene,j_gene,CDR3aa,CDR3nt
.,.,TRBV5-1,TRBJ2-5,CASSLRGNQETAQYF,TGCGCCAGCAGCTTGCGGGGGAACCAAGAGACGGCCCAGTACTTC
.,.,TRBV12-3/TRBV12-4,TRBJ2-7,CASSLVSYEQYF,TGTGCCAGCAGTTTAGTCTCCTACGAGCAGTACTTC
.,TRBD1,TRBV9,TRBJ1-1,CASSAGQVNTEAFF,TGTGCCAGCAGCGCGGGACAGGTGAACACTGAAGCTTTCTTT
.,.,TRBV28,TRBJ1-6,CASSFGRGNSPLHF,TGTGCCAGCAGCTTTGGGAGGGGTAATTCACCCCTCCACTTT
.,TRBD1,TRBV6-6,TRBJ2-5,CASSTGTGGRETQYF,TGTGCCAGCAGTACCGGGACAGGGGGCCGAGAGACCCAGTACTTC
few,.,TRBV5-1,TRBJ2-7,CASSLGAGSSYEQYF,TGCGCCAGCAGCTTGGGGGCAGGAAGCTCCTACGAGCAGTACTTC
.,.,TRBV30,TRBJ2-3,CAWSKGGATTDTQYF,TGTGCCTGGAGTAAGGGCGGGGCCACCACAGATACGCAGTATTTT
.,.,TRBV9,TRBJ1-3,CASSVGLRDTGNTIYF,TGTGCCAGCAGCGTAGGCCTCCGGGACACTGGAAACACCATATATTTT
.,TRBD1,TRBV6-6,TRBJ1-5,CASRNIGTARNQPQHF,TGTGCCAGCAGAAACATCGGGACAGCCCGCAATCAGCCCCAGCATTTT
.,.,TRBV5-1,TRBJ1-2,CASSLDSNYGYTF,TGCGCCAGCAGCTTGGACAGTAACTATGGCTACACCTTC
.,.,TRBV25-1,TRBJ2-7,CASTRDTPCEQYF,TGTGCCAGCACAAGGGACACCCCCTGCGAGCAGTACTTC
.,TRBD1,TRBV3-1/TRBV3-2,TRBJ1-2,CASSQAGGVFYGYTF,TGTGCCAGCAGCCAAGCAGGGGGCGTTTTCTATGGCTACACCTTC
.,TRBD2,TRBV5-1,TRBJ2-2,CASSLDRTSGGESTGELFF,TGCGCCAGCAGCTTGGATCGGACTAGCGGGGGCGAATCAACCGGGGAGCTGTTTTTT
.,.,TRBV18,TRBJ1-4,CASSPPGTPTNEKLFF,TGTGCCAGCTCACCACCGGGGACACCAACTAATGAAAAACTGTTTTTT
.,TRBD1,TRBV7-8,TRBJ2-7,CASSLEGTARSEQYF,TGTGCCAGCAGCTTAGAAGGGACAGCGCGCTCCGAGCAGTACTTC
.,.,TRBV6-1,TRBJ1-5,CASSEVPNLQPQHF,TGTGCCAGCAGTGAAGTCCCTAACCTTCAGCCCCAGCATTTT
.,.,TRBV5-1,TRBJ2-6,CASRPDSSSGANVLTF,TGCGCCAGCAGACCGGACAGCAGCTCTGGGGCCAACGTCCTGACTTTC
.,TRBD1,TRBV9,TRBJ2-1,CASSTARPTGVNEQFF,TGTGCCAGCAGCACCGCGCGCCCGACAGGGGTGAATGAGCAGTTCTTC
.,.,TRBV12-3/TRBV12-4,TRBJ2-5,CASRLQGRETQYF,TGTGCCAGCAGGCTGCAGGGGAGGGAGACCCAGTACTTC
.,.,TRBV5-6,TRBJ1-2,CASSFQQGIGYGYTF,TGTGCCAGCAGCTTCCAACAGGGAATCGGCTATGGCTACACCTTC
.,.,TRBV5-6,TRBJ1-2,CASSLGGSSYGYTF,TGTGCCAGCAGCTTGGGGGGCAGCTCCTATGGCTACACCTTC
.,.,TRBV6-4,TRBJ2-1,CASSDRGSAYNEQFF,TGTGCCAGCAGTGACAGGGGTTCGGCGTACAATGAGCAGTTCTTC
.,.,TRBV6-5,TRBJ1-3,CASRKQDSGNTIYF,TGTGCCAGCAGGAAACAGGACTCTGGAAACACCATATATTTT
.,.,TRBV5-4,TRBJ2-1,CASSLGRGGTNNEQFF,TGTGCCAGCAGCTTGGGGCGGGGAGGCACCAACAATGAGCAGTTCTTC
.,.,TRBV5-8,TRBJ1-6,CASSLGQIGSPLHF,TGTGCCAGCAGCTTGGGACAGATCGGGTCACCCCTCCACTTT
.,.,TRBV19,TRBJ1-1,CASSTPTSRGTDEAFF,TGTGCCAGTAGTACCCCAACAAGCAGGGGTACGGATGAAGCTTTCTTT
.,.,TRBV29-1,TRBJ1-2,CSVESGALYGYTF,TGCAGCGTCGAGTCCGGGGCCCTCTATGGCTACACCTTC
.,.,TRBV18,TRBJ2-5,CASSPSADRGTQYF,TGTGCCAGCTCTCCTTCGGCCGATCGGGGGACCCAGTACTTC
.,TRBD1,TRBV5-5,TRBJ2-2,CASSPSPTGSGTGELFF,TGTGCCAGCAGCCCAAGCCCGACAGGGTCGGGCACCGGGGAGCTGTTTTTT
.,.,TRBV12-3/TRBV12-4,TRBJ1-5,CASNLGNQPQHF,TGTGCCAGCAACCTGGGTAATCAGCCCCAGCATTTT
.,TRBD2,TRBV6-2/TRBV6-3,TRBJ2-7,CASSSGLAGGLDEQYF,TGTGCCAGCAGTTCCGGACTAGCGGGAGGGCTCGACGAGCAGTACTTC